A selection of T cell receptor beta chains follows, all from one sample in a study of T-cell memory formation after mild COVID-19. Each CDR3 protein is one row after TCRdb ran MiXCR on the 5' RACE reads. The sample lists about 470,000 distinct CDR3 sequences; roughly 23% were seen once. The material sequenced was PBMCs or a T cell subset sorted from them (not recorded which). These receptors were taken from an adult woman who had mild COVID-19 (a few samples of this study predate the infection). Cell type and time point are not known. Each CDR3 is given with its conserved first and last residue. A D gene is named only where the DNA matches it firmly. Size is omitted from some rows. Given values are once, few, many or a class for expanded clones.

d_gene: NA; abundance: few; v_gene: TRBV20-1; j_gene: TRBJ1-5; CDR3nt: TGCAGTGCTAACCTCCTGGGCAATCAGCCCCAGCATTTT; CDR3aa: CSANLLGNQPQHF
d_gene: TRBD1; abundance: NA; v_gene: TRBV27; j_gene: TRBJ1-5; CDR3nt: TGTGCCAGCAGTTTGAGGGGGCAAGGACAGCCCCAGCATTTT; CDR3aa: CASSLRGQGQPQHF
d_gene: NA; abundance: few; v_gene: TRBV15; j_gene: TRBJ2-7; CDR3nt: TGTGCCACCAGCAGAGCCCTCCAGGAGTACGAGCAGTACTTC; CDR3aa: CATSRALQEYEQYF
d_gene: TRBD2; abundance: NA; v_gene: TRBV5-1; j_gene: TRBJ2-1; CDR3nt: TGCGCCAGCGGGACTACCCCTATTGGTGAGCAGTTCTTC; CDR3aa: CASGTTPIGEQFF
d_gene: TRBD2; abundance: few; v_gene: TRBV5-5; j_gene: TRBJ2-2; CDR3nt: TGTGCCAGCAACCCGGGACTAGCGGGAGTCGGGGAGCTGTTTTTT; CDR3aa: CASNPGLAGVGELFF
d_gene: NA; abundance: few; v_gene: TRBV19; j_gene: TRBJ1-6; CDR3nt: TGTGCCAGTAGAAGGGATAGCTCCTATAATTCACCCCTCCACTTT; CDR3aa: CASRRDSSYNSPLHF
d_gene: NA; abundance: NA; v_gene: TRBV10-3; j_gene: TRBJ1-5; CDR3nt: TGTGCCATCAGTGAGGAAGGGGGTGGTCAGCCCCAGCATTTT; CDR3aa: CAISEEGGGQPQHF
d_gene: NA; abundance: few; v_gene: TRBV7-2; j_gene: TRBJ2-2; CDR3nt: TGTGCCAGCAGCTTCGACAGGACCCGCACCGGGGAGCTGTTTTTT; CDR3aa: CASSFDRTRTGELFF
d_gene: NA; abundance: NA; v_gene: TRBV12-3/TRBV12-4; j_gene: TRBJ2-3; CDR3nt: TGTGCCAGCAGGGAGGACAGAAATACGCAGTATTTT; CDR3aa: CASREDRNTQYF
d_gene: TRBD1; abundance: few; v_gene: TRBV7-2; j_gene: TRBJ2-7; CDR3nt: TGTGCCAGCAGCTCACCGACAGGGATTCACTACGAGCAGTACTTC; CDR3aa: CASSSPTGIHYEQYF
d_gene: NA; abundance: NA; v_gene: TRBV5-5; j_gene: TRBJ2-3; CDR3nt: TGTGCCAGCAGCTTGGTGGGCGGGACAGTCACAGATACGCAGTATTTT; CDR3aa: CASSLVGGTVTDTQYF
d_gene: NA; abundance: NA; v_gene: TRBV7-8; j_gene: TRBJ1-1; CDR3nt: TGTGCCAGCAGCTTAGCGAGGCCCGACCTTGAAGCTTTCTTT; CDR3aa: CASSLARPDLEAFF
d_gene: TRBD1; abundance: NA; v_gene: TRBV2; j_gene: TRBJ1-1; CDR3nt: TGTGCCAGCAGAGTACAGGGGGAAAAGGGAGAAGCTTTCTTT; CDR3aa: CASRVQGEKGEAFF
d_gene: NA; abundance: few; v_gene: TRBV13; j_gene: TRBJ2-1; CDR3nt: TGTGCCAGCCGCCTCGCGGTTCCCCCCTGGGATGAGCAGTTCTTC; CDR3aa: CASRLAVPPWDEQFF
d_gene: TRBD2; abundance: few; v_gene: TRBV7-9; j_gene: TRBJ2-1; CDR3nt: TGTGCCAGCAGCTTGACGGGAGGAGGTCGATACAATGAGCAGTTCTTC; CDR3aa: CASSLTGGGRYNEQFF
d_gene: TRBD1; abundance: NA; v_gene: TRBV2; j_gene: TRBJ1-1; CDR3nt: TGTGCCAGCGAAAAGGGACAGTTGAACACTGAAGCTTTCTTT; CDR3aa: CASEKGQLNTEAFF
d_gene: NA; abundance: few; v_gene: TRBV7-9; j_gene: TRBJ2-5; CDR3nt: TGTGCCAGCAGATCAGGGAGGGAGACCCAGTACTTC; CDR3aa: CASRSGRETQYF